These 18 T cell receptor beta chains came from one sample sequenced in a study of T cell responses to AZD1222 COVID-19 vaccine. Generated by immunoSEQ multiplex PCR, the TCRdb table keeps only in-frame clones and is missing some. The sample lists approximately 170,000 clones, roughly nine tenths occurring once. Source: peripheral blood, taken on day 0 of AZD1222 vaccination. These receptors were taken from an adult in good health.

The V gene is TRBV12-3 or TRBV12-4, the J gene TRBJ1-2; D is undetermined. V lost 0 bases and J lost 0, with 2 bases in between. The CDR3 runs 13 residues. This chain's CDR3 is CASSLAANYGYTF. In DNA, the CDR3 is TGTGCCAGCAGTTTAGCGGCTAACTATGGCTACACCTTC.

The rearrangement joins TRBV6-1 to TRBJ1-6, with D tentatively TRBD1 (6 bases). V lost 7 bases and J 4 bases, leaving 8 bases between the germline ends. The CDR3 is 13 residues long. CDR1 is MNHNS, CDR2 SASEGT, per germline. The CDR3 protein is CASIDRYNSPLHF. Written as DNA, the CDR3 is TGTGCCAGCATCGACAGGTATAATTCACCCCTCCACTTT.

This chain connects TRBV19 to TRBJ2-7, with TRBD2 as a possible D gene (6 bases). This CDR3 comprises 15 residues. Trimming took off 3 bases at V and 4 bases at J, with 16 bases between the two ends. CDR1 and CDR2 (germline): LNHDA, SQIVND (reference sequence). The DNA of the CDR3 is TGTGCCAGTAGTATTGCTGGTGGAGGGTCTTACGAGCAGTACTTC. Protein: CASSIAGGGSYEQYF.

This chain links TRBV18 with TRBJ2-5; D unresolved. The CDR3 contains 12 residues. CDR1 is KGHSH, CDR2 LQKENI, per germline. Trimming removed 4 bases from V and 0 bases from J, with 3 bases in between. The CDR3 nucleotides read TGTGCCAGCTCACGGGACCAAGAGACCCAGTACTTC. It specifies CASSRDQETQYF.

The chain is built from TRBV14 and TRBJ2-1; 9 bases align to TRBD1. This CDR3 has 14 residues. Germline CDR1 and CDR2: SGHDN and FVKESK. V was clipped by 7 bases and J by 10 bases; unmatched bases: 11. CDR3 in amino acids: CASTRLGTGLEQFF. DNA of the CDR3: TGTGCCAGCACCCGACTGGGGACAGGGTTGGAGCAGTTCTTC.

This rearrangement joins TRBV5-4 to TRBJ1-2, with TRBD1 matching over 7 bases. V shed 4 bases, J shed 5 bases, and the junction held 8 bases outside the gene matches. Germline lookup yields CDR1 SGHNT and CDR2 YYREEE (reference sequence). This CDR3 spans 14 amino acids. CDR3 region: CASSPGQAPYGYTF. In DNA form, the CDR3 reads TGTGCCAGCAGCCCAGGACAGGCCCCTTATGGCTACACCTTC.

V gene TRBV7-9 combines with J gene TRBJ1-6; 8 nucleotides match TRBD1. V was pared by 5 bases and J by 3 bases, with 9 bases of the junction left unmatched. Germline lookup yields CDR1 SEHNR and CDR2 FQNEAQ (reference sequence). The CDR3 has 17 amino acids. Here the CDR3 reads CASSRQGRMGYNSPLHF. The CDR3 nucleotides read TGTGCCAGCAGCCGACAGGGGCGAATGGGCTATAATTCACCCCTCCACTTT.

The chain carries TRBV9 and TRBJ2-3; D tentatively fits TRBD1 or TRBD2 (6 bases each). Trimming removed 4 bases at V and 0 bases at J, with 15 bases between. CDR1 and CDR2 (germline): SGDLS, YYNGEE. The CDR3 is 16 amino acids. This CDR3 is CASSTRGAASTDTQYF. The CDR3 DNA sequence: TGTGCCAGCAGCACGAGGGGGGCGGCTAGCACAGATACGCAGTATTTT.

This clone turned up a few times. The chain has TRBV6-5 and TRBJ2-7; the D gene is possibly TRBD2 (6 bases). CDR1 and CDR2 (germline): MNHEY, SVGAGI. Trimming removed 3 bases at V and 2 bases at J, with 11 bases between. CDR3 length: 14 residues. The CDR3 here is CASSYRRATYEQYF. Written as DNA, the CDR3 is TGTGCCAGCAGTTATAGGAGGGCAACCTACGAGCAGTACTTC.

The V call is TRBV7-3, the J call TRBJ2-5; a weak D match, TRBD1 (6 bases). CDR3 length: 14 amino acids. V was cut by 6 bases and J by 4 bases, with 15 bases left in between. The germline V gene has CDR1 SGHTA and CDR2 FQGTGA. This CDR3 reads CASSANTGLETQYF. For the CDR3, the DNA is TGTGCCAGCAGTGCGAATACAGGGCTAGAGACCCAGTACTTC.

The gene calls are TRBV9 and TRBJ2-3, with 7 bases fitting TRBD2. V was clipped by 4 bases and J by 2 bases; unmatched bases: 7. The V gene's germline CDR1 is SGDLS and CDR2 YYNGEE. The CDR3 is made up of 15 amino acids. CDR3 sequence reads: CASSSREADTDTQYF. The CDR3 DNA sequence: TGTGCCAGCAGCTCCCGGGAGGCGGACACAGATACGCAGTATTTT.

This clone came up once. The J gene is TRBJ2-5, the V gene TRBV5-1, with D unresolved. V dropped 3 bases and J dropped 2 bases, with 11 bases sitting between them. Germline V lookup: CDR1 SGHRS, CDR2 YFSETQ. This CDR3 has 14 residues. The CDR3 is CASSSVTTQETQYF. CDR3 sequence (DNA): TGCGCCAGCAGCTCGGTTACTACACAAGAGACCCAGTACTTC.

The genes are TRBV11-2 and TRBJ1-2; 9 nucleotides match TRBD1. CDR3 size: 15 residues. Trimming removed 5 bases from V and 4 bases from J; junction bases left unmatched: 8. Germline lookup yields CDR1 SGHAT and CDR2 FQNNGV. This CDR3 is CASSATGGTSYGYTF. CDR3 coding DNA: TGTGCCAGCAGCGCGACAGGGGGGACCTCCTATGGCTACACCTTC. Combining the CDR3 with reference TRBV11-2 and TRBJ1-2 gives the whole variable domain EAGVAQSPRYKIIEKRQSVAFWCNPISGHATLYWYQQILGQGPKLLIQFQNNGVVDDSQLPKDRFSAERLKGVDSTLKIQPAKLEDSAVYLCASSATGGTSYGYTFGSGTRLTVV.

This clone was seen a single time. The rearrangement uses TRBV7-8 and TRBJ2-3; 10 nucleotides agree with TRBD1. Per germline, CDR1 SGHVS and CDR2 FQNEAQ. The length of the CDR3 is 12 residues. V shed 5 bases and J 12 bases; nucleotides not matched to a gene: 5. CDR3 amino acids: CASSPWDRGQYF. CDR3 bases: TGTGCCAGCAGCCCCTGGGACAGGGGACAGTATTTT.

V is TRBV5-5 and J is TRBJ2-1; D gene ambiguous. V was trimmed by 4 bases and J by 5 bases, leaving 10 bases between them. The CDR3 contains 13 residues. Germline V CDR1 and CDR2: SGHKS, YYEKEE (reference sequence). In DNA form, the CDR3 reads TGTGCCAGCAGCGAAGCGCTTAACAATGAGCAGTTCTTC. It is translated as CASSEALNNEQFF.

This clone was seen a few times. The chain has TRBV6-5 and TRBJ2-1; D not resolved. V lost 6 bases to trimming and J lost 0 bases, with 12 bases between them. The CDR3 covers 15 residues. CDR1 and CDR2 from the germline V gene are MNHEY and SVGAGI. The CDR3 DNA reads TGTGCCAGCAGCCTTTCCGGCAGCTCCTACAATGAGCAGTTCTTC. Translation: CASSLSGSSYNEQFF.

The chain uses TRBV2 and TRBJ1-6; D call uncertain. Germline V gene sequence: CDR1 SNHLY, CDR2 FYNNEI. V dropped 7 bases and J dropped 4 bases, with 20 bases sitting between them. CDR3 length: 17 amino acids. The CDR3 DNA reads TGTGCCAGCACCCGCGCGGGCCTTAAGGCTTATAATTCACCCCTCCACTTT. Translation gives CASTRAGLKAYNSPLHF.

The rearrangement joins TRBV7-6 to TRBJ2-7; no reliable D call. The CDR3 length is 15 residues. With 1 base removed from V and 2 bases from J, the gap between germline ends came to 12 bases. Germline-derived CDR1 and CDR2 are SGHVS and FNYEAQ. CDR3 coding DNA: TGTGCCAGCAGCTTAGGGGTTGGGGATGCCTACGAGCAGTACGTC. Protein: CASSLGVGDAYEQYV.